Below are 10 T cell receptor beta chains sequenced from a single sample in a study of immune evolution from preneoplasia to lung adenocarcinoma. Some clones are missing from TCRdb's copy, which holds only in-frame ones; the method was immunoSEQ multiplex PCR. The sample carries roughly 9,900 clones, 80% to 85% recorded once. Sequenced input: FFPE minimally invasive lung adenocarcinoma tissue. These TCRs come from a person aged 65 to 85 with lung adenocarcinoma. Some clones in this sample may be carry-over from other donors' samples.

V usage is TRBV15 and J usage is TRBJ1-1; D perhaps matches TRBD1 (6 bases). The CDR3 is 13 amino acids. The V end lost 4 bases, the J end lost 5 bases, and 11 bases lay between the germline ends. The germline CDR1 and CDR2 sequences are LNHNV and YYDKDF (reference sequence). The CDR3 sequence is CATSTPDSTEAFF. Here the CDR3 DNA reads TGTGCCACCAGCACCCCGGACAGTACTGAAGCTTTCTTT.

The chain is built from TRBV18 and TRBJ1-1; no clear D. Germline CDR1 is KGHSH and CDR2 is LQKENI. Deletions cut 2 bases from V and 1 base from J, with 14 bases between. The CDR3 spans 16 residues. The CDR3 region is CASSPVLSGKNTEAFF. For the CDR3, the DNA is TGTGCCAGCTCACCAGTACTGTCCGGGAAGAACACTGAAGCTTTCTTT.

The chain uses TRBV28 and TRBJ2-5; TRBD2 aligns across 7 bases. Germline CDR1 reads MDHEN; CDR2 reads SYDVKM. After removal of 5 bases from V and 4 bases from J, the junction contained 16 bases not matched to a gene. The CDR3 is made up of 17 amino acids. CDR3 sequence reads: CASSPLDGGGILETQYF. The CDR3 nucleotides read TGTGCCAGCAGTCCCCTTGATGGCGGGGGAATCCTAGAGACCCAGTACTTC.

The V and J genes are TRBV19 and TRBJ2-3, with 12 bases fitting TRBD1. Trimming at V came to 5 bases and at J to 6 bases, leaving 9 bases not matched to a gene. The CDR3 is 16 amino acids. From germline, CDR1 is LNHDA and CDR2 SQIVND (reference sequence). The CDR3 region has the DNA TGTGCCAGTAGTCAAGGAGGGACAGGGGGCAGGGATACGCAGTATTTT. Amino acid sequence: CASSQGGTGGRDTQYF.

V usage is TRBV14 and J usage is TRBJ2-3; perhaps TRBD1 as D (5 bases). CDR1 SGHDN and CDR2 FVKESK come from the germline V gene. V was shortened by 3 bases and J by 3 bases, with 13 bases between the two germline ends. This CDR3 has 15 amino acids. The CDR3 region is CASSHPQGMTDTQYF. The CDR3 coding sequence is TGTGCCAGCAGCCACCCCCAGGGTATGACAGATACGCAGTATTTT.

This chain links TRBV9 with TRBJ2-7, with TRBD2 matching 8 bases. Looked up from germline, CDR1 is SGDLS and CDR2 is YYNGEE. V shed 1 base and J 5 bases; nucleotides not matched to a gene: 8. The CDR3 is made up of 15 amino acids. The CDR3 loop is CASSVSPGGPHEQYF. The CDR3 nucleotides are TGTGCCAGCAGCGTAAGCCCGGGGGGGCCTCACGAGCAGTACTTC.

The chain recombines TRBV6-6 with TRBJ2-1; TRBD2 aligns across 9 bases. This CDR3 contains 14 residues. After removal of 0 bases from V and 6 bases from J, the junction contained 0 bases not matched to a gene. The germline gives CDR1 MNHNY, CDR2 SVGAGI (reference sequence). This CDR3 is CASSYSLAGNEQFF. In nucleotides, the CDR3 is TGTGCCAGCAGTTACTCACTAGCGGGCAATGAGCAGTTCTTC.

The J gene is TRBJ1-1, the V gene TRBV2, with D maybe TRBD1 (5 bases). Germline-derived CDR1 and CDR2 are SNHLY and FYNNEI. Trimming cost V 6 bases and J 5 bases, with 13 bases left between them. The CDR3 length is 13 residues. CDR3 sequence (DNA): TGTGCCAGCAGCACGGTTGGGGGGACTGAAGCTTTCTTT. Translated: CASSTVGGTEAFF.

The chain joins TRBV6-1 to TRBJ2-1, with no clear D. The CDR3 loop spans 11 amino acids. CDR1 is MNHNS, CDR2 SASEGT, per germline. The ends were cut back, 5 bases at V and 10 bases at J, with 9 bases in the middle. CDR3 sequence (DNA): TGTGCCAGCAGTCCCGAGAGGGAGCAGTTCTTC. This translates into CASSPEREQFF.

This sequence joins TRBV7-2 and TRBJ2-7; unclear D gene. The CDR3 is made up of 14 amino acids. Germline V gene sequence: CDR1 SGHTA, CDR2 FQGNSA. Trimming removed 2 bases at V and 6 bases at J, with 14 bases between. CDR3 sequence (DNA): TGTGCCAGCAGCTTATTGGTAGCCAGCCTCGAGCAGTACTTC. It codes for CASSLLVASLEQYF.